What follows describes a single TCR beta chain. The antigen is unknown. The sample comes from a study of response to subunit inactivated influenza vaccine. Each CDR3 protein is one row after TCRdb ran MiXCR on the RT-PCR reads. The sample lists a few hundred thousand distinct CDR3 sequences, approximately 7.2% occurring once. Study-level points and caveats: Every seasonal influenza vaccination brings in few new T cells, the authors suggested.

The receptor was isolated from a man aged 50 to 69 who received an inactivated influenza vaccine. The starting material was PBMCs from blood, obtained 23 to 25 months after vaccination.

The CDR3 is CASREGGRTNEKLFF. DNA of the CDR3: TGTGCCAGCAGAGAGGGGGGCAGAACTAATGAAAAACTGTTTTTT. The genes are TRBV2 and TRBJ1-4; D may be TRBD1 (6 bases). The V gene's germline CDR1 is SNHLY and CDR2 FYNNEI. The CDR3 length is 15 residues. The germline V and J ends were trimmed by 6 bases and 1 base, with 12 bases remaining between them.